The rows below give T cell receptor beta chains drawn from one sample of a study of T cell responses to AZD1222 COVID-19 vaccine. The protocol was immunoSEQ multiplex PCR, while the TCRdb copy is restricted to in-frame clones and leaves out a portion. The data contain some 140,000 clones, roughly 90% of them seen just once; the ten biggest clones take up just over 3%. The sample consisted of peripheral blood, taken on day 0 of AZD1222 vaccination. The receptors originated from an adult in good health. Both conserved end residues are part of each CDR3. D genes are given only for firm matches. The size field is filled for only some rows; it gives once, few, many or a size class.

d_call | clone_size | j_call | v_call | cdr3_aa | cdr3_nt
TRBD1 | NA | TRBJ2-1 | TRBV9 | CASSAAGTGLYNEQFF | TGTGCCAGCAGCGCCGCCGGGACAGGGCTTTACAATGAGCAGTTCTTC
TRBD1 | NA | TRBJ2-7 | TRBV14 | CASSPAGTGREQYF | TGTGCCAGCAGCCCCGCTGGGACAGGGAGAGAGCAGTACTTC
NA | NA | TRBJ1-2 | TRBV21-1 | CASLIAGKGYGYTF | TGTGCCAGCTTGATTGCAGGGAAGGGCTATGGCTACACCTTC
NA | NA | TRBJ2-3 | TRBV19 | CASSINRFTDTQYF | TGTGCCAGTAGTATCAACAGATTCACAGATACGCAGTATTTT
TRBD2 | NA | TRBJ2-1 | TRBV27 | CASSPLTSGRANEQFF | TGTGCCAGCAGCCCCCTAACTAGCGGGAGGGCCAATGAGCAGTTCTTC
NA | NA | TRBJ2-5 | TRBV15 | CATSRGDTKETQYF | TGTGCCACCAGCAGAGGGGACACCAAAGAGACCCAGTACTTC
TRBD2 | NA | TRBJ2-3 | TRBV5-6 | CASSIFSGRGTDTQYF | TGTGCCAGCAGTATTTTTAGCGGGAGAGGCACAGATACGCAGTATTTT
TRBD2 | NA | TRBJ2-7 | TRBV30 | CAWSPGPRLAVTYEQYF | TGTGCCTGGTCACCGGGCCCCAGGCTAGCGGTAACCTACGAGCAGTACTTC
TRBD2 | NA | TRBJ2-5 | TRBV20-1 | CSASWVREEGETQYF | TGCAGTGCTAGTTGGGTCCGGGAGGAGGGAGAGACCCAGTACTTC
NA | NA | TRBJ1-1 | TRBV19 | CASSLGNTEAFF | TGTGCCAGTAGTTTAGGGAATACTGAAGCTTTCTTT
TRBD2 | NA | TRBJ2-3 | TRBV4-1 | CASSPSGAGDSTDTQYF | TGCGCCAGCAGCCCCTCCGGGGCGGGAGATAGCACAGATACGCAGTATTTT
NA | NA | TRBJ1-1 | TRBV5-1 | CASSPQGGGNTEAFF | TGCGCCAGCAGCCCACAGGGAGGTGGGAACACTGAAGCTTTCTTT
NA | NA | TRBJ2-1 | TRBV9 | CASSGEGRPPKWEQFF | TGTGCCAGCAGCGGAGAAGGACGCCCGCCGAAGTGGGAGCAGTTCTTC
TRBD1 | NA | TRBJ2-7 | TRBV7-6 | CASSLAQGAFYEQYF | TGTGCCAGCAGCTTAGCCCAGGGGGCTTTTTACGAGCAGTACTTC
NA | NA | TRBJ2-7 | TRBV5-6 | CASSLGVGLGEQYF | TGTGCCAGCAGCTTGGGTGTGGGACTCGGCGAGCAGTACTTC
NA | once | TRBJ1-1 | TRBV5-4 | CASSLVGVGITEAFF | TGTGCCAGCAGCTTGGTCGGGGTTGGAATCACTGAAGCTTTCTTT
NA | NA | TRBJ2-7 | TRBV6-2/TRBV6-3 | CASSNPKSGTSYEQYF | TGTGCCAGCAGTAACCCGAAGAGCGGAACCTCCTACGAGCAGTACTTC
NA | once | TRBJ1-6 | TRBV4-1 | CASSLGTLGRANSPLHF | TGCGCCAGCAGCCTTGGGACCTTGGGCAGGGCAAATTCACCCCTCCACTTT
TRBD1 | NA | TRBJ1-1 | TRBV7-3 | CASSTTGGSEAFF | TGTGCCAGCAGCACTACAGGGGGAAGCGAAGCTTTCTTT
NA | few | TRBJ1-3 | TRBV10-3 | CAISETGLSGNTIYF | TGTGCCATCAGTGAGACAGGACTCTCTGGAAACACCATATATTTT
NA | NA | TRBJ2-3 | TRBV27 | CASSLTLVPDTQYF | TGTGCCAGCAGTCTCACCCTAGTACCAGATACGCAGTATTTT
NA | NA | TRBJ2-7 | TRBV7-2 | CASSLNVHRDEQYF | TGTGCCAGCAGCTTAAATGTGCACAGGGACGAGCAGTACTTC
NA | NA | TRBJ2-2 | TRBV15 | CATSRGASNTGELFF | TGTGCCACCAGCAGGGGGGCTTCGAACACCGGGGAGCTGTTTTTT
TRBD2 | NA | TRBJ2-7 | TRBV4-2 | CASSQERGLAGEQEQYF | TGTGCCAGCAGCCAAGAAAGGGGACTAGCGGGAGAGCAAGAGCAGTACTTC
NA | once | TRBJ1-2 | TRBV19 | CASSIHGVEEVNYGYTF | TGTGCCAGTAGTATTCATGGGGTTGAAGAAGTTAACTATGGCTACACCTTC
NA | NA | TRBJ2-2 | TRBV5-1 | CASSPRTENTGELFF | TGCGCCAGCAGCCCCAGGACGGAGAACACCGGGGAGCTGTTTTTT
TRBD2 | NA | TRBJ2-2 | TRBV19 | CASSIDPRSGRRDGELFF | TGTGCCAGTAGTATAGATCCTCGTAGCGGGAGACGGGACGGGGAGCTGTTTTTT
NA | NA | TRBJ1-5 | TRBV5-6 | CASSLAGGLGQPQHF | TGTGCCAGCAGCTTGGCCGGGGGGCTGGGACAGCCCCAGCATTTT
NA | NA | TRBJ1-2 | TRBV19 | CASSIEAGSYGYTF | TGTGCCAGTAGTATAGAGGCGGGCTCCTATGGCTACACCTTC
TRBD1 | NA | TRBJ2-3 | TRBV15 | CATSSRTGVKDSTDTQYF | TGTGCCACCAGCAGCCGGACAGGGGTTAAGGATAGCACAGATACGCAGTATTTT
NA | NA | TRBJ2-1 | TRBV4-2 | CASSQEWGNEQFF | TGTGCCAGCAGCCAAGAGTGGGGGAATGAGCAGTTCTTC
NA | NA | TRBJ1-5 | TRBV9 | CASSGGGFSNQPQHF | TGTGCCAGCAGCGGAGGGGGTTTTAGCAATCAGCCCCAGCATTTT
TRBD1 | NA | TRBJ2-1 | TRBV3-1/TRBV3-2 | CASSQESWTGGALF | TGTGCCAGCAGCCAAGAATCGTGGACAGGGGGTGCCCTCTTC
NA | NA | TRBJ2-5 | TRBV23-1 | CASSQWSRGWETQYF | TGCGCCAGCAGTCAATGGTCCAGGGGTTGGGAGACCCAGTACTTC
TRBD2 | NA | TRBJ2-1 | TRBV5-4 | CASSEGLAGGNEQFF | TGTGCCAGCAGCGAGGGACTAGCGGGAGGGAATGAGCAGTTCTTC
NA | NA | TRBJ2-5 | TRBV20-1 | CSASSWYQETQYF | TGCAGTGCTAGTTCTTGGTACCAAGAGACCCAGTACTTC
TRBD1 | NA | TRBJ2-7 | TRBV6-6 | CASSYSTGGYEQYF | TGTGCCAGCAGTTACTCGACAGGGGGATACGAGCAGTACTTC
NA | NA | TRBJ1-6 | TRBV21-1 | CASSKWGRVVASSYNSPLHF | TGTGCCAGCAGCAAATGGGGACGGGTAGTCGCCAGCTCCTATAATTCACCCCTCCACTTT
NA | NA | TRBJ1-1 | TRBV7-9 | CASSQVNTEAFF | TGTGCCAGCAGCCAAGTGAACACTGAAGCTTTCTTT
TRBD2 | NA | TRBJ2-3 | TRBV7-7 | CASSPAVVASGASRDTQYF | TGTGCCAGCAGCCCCGCGGTGGTGGCTAGCGGAGCATCCAGGGATACGCAGTATTTT
TRBD2 | NA | TRBJ2-7 | TRBV13 | CASSLDRGRVSYEQYF | TGTGCCAGCAGCTTAGACCGCGGGAGGGTCTCCTACGAGCAGTACTTC
NA | NA | TRBJ1-2 | TRBV28 | CASSFDQNYGYTF | TGTGCCAGCAGTTTCGACCAAAACTATGGCTACACCTTC
TRBD1 | NA | TRBJ2-7 | TRBV28 | CASSLGQGGRYEQYF | TGTGCCAGCAGTTTGGGACAGGGGGGTCGGTACGAGCAGTACTTC
NA | NA | TRBJ2-7 | TRBV5-1 | CASSLERSTSYEQYF | TGCGCCAGCAGCTTGGAACGCAGTACGTCCTACGAGCAGTACTTC
TRBD2 | NA | TRBJ2-1 | TRBV6-1 | CASSEAGTSHPKEFF | TGTGCCAGCAGTGAAGCTGGGACTAGCCACCCCAAGGAGTTCTTC
NA | NA | TRBJ2-7 | TRBV12-5 | CASGQLPSPYEQYF | TGTGCTAGTGGTCAACTACCTTCCCCCTACGAGCAGTACTTC
NA | NA | TRBJ1-1 | TRBV5-4 | CACRAQQQDTEAFF | TGTGCCTGCCGGGCCCAGCAACAGGACACTGAAGCTTTCTTT
NA | once | TRBJ2-7 | TRBV7-8 | CASSLDRAYEQYF | TGTGCCAGCAGCTTAGACAGGGCCTACGAGCAGTACTTC
NA | once | TRBJ2-1 | TRBV2 | CASSVSRSNEQFF | TGTGCCAGCAGTGTTTCGAGATCCAATGAGCAGTTCTTC
NA | NA | TRBJ2-2 | TRBV12-3/TRBV12-4 | CASYRVPGELFF | TGTGCCAGCTATAGGGTTCCCGGGGAGCTGTTTTTT
NA | NA | TRBJ1-4 | TRBV5-4 | CASSQGTQATNEKLFF | TGTGCCAGCAGCCAGGGGACACAAGCAACTAATGAAAAACTGTTTTTT
NA | NA | TRBJ2-1 | TRBV6-5 | CASSLRTSGYNEQFF | TGTGCCAGCAGTCTACGGACTTCGGGGTACAATGAGCAGTTCTTC
TRBD1 | NA | TRBJ1-1 | TRBV5-1 | CASSLTGTERNTEAFF | TGCGCCAGCAGCTTGACCGGGACAGAACGTAACACTGAAGCTTTCTTT
NA | NA | TRBJ1-1 | TRBV6-5 | CASSLTVGNTEAFF | TGTGCCAGCAGCCTGACGGTTGGAAACACTGAAGCTTTCTTT
NA | NA | TRBJ2-3 | TRBV4-3 | CASSQDGLYTQYF | TGCGCCAGCAGCCAAGATGGGCTCTATACGCAGTATTTT